Following are 24 T cell receptor beta chains from one sample sequenced in a study of Graves' ophthalmopathy and Graves' hyperthyroidism. RNA transcripts were the template, and TCR beta CDR3 regions were amplified from them. The workflow started with a first-round RT-PCR run with HTBI primers and then moved on to a second-round multiplex PCR. TCRdb independently ran MiXCR on the multiplex PCR reads; one entry per CDR3 protein. The sample contains 580,000 or so distinct CDR3 sequences, about 40% of which appear only once. What was sequenced was peripheral blood or thyroid tissue (not recorded which). Receptors originate from an adult man with Graves' hyperthyroidism.

About this clonotype itself: It may be a read error: a sequence one base away is much more abundant. The rearrangement joins TRBV19 to TRBJ2-2; TRBD2 agrees at 11 bases. The CDR3 covers 16 residues. Germline V gene data show CDR1 as LNHDA and CDR2 as SQIVND (reference sequence). The CDR3 is CASSLAGGHNTGEPFF. As DNA, the CDR3 is TGTGCCAGTAGTCTAGCGGGGGGCCACAACACCGGGGAGCCGTTTTTT.

V gene TRBV19 combines with J gene TRBJ2-7, with 8 bases that match TRBD2. Germline-derived CDR1 and CDR2 are LNHDA and SQIVND (reference sequence). After removal of 4 bases from V and 0 bases from J, the junction contained 5 bases not matched to a gene. There are 15 residues in the CDR3. The CDR3 is CASSKLAELSYEQYF. The CDR3 DNA is TGTGCCAGTAGTAAACTAGCGGAACTCTCCTACGAGCAGTACTTC.

The CDR3 sequence: CASSLDRGTDGYTF. CDR3 in DNA: TGTGCCAGCAGCTTAGATCGCGGGACAGACGGCTACACCTTC. The chain employs TRBV11-2 and TRBJ1-2; TRBD1 matches 7 bases. The ends lost 0 bases at V and 8 bases at J; junction bases unmatched: 6. The CDR3 runs 14 residues. CDR1 and CDR2 from the germline V gene are SGHAT and FQNNGV.

In this sample, this clonotype turned up many times. The chain carries TRBV19 and TRBJ2-7, with D possibly TRBD2 on 6 matching bases. Germline V CDR1 and CDR2: LNHDA, SQIVND (reference sequence). The CDR3 runs to 15 residues. Trimming took 2 bases from V and 3 from J, leaving 14 bases between them. CDR3 DNA: TGTGCCAGTAGTATATGGGCGGGGCCCCTCTACGAGCAGTACTTC. Amino acids: CASSIWAGPLYEQYF.

The chain is built from TRBV20-1 and TRBJ1-2; the match to TRBD1 covers 8 bases. V was clipped by 4 bases and J by 6 bases; unmatched bases: 7. The CDR3 sequence is 13 residues long. Germline CDR1 is DFQATT and CDR2 is SNEGSKA (reference sequence). CDR3 residues: CSANSGGDHGYTF. CDR3 nucleotides: TGCAGTGCTAACTCAGGGGGCGACCATGGCTACACCTTC.

This clonotype appeared many times. The V gene is TRBV10-3, the J gene TRBJ2-5; D gene unclear. The V and J ends lost 2 bases and 3 bases respectively, with 7 bases between them. The germline gives CDR1 ENHRY, CDR2 SYGVKD. The CDR3 has 13 residues. CDR3 sequence (DNA): TGTGCCATCAGTGAGGGTAGGGAAGAGACCCAGTACTTC. Its translation: CAISEGREETQYF.

This rearrangement joins TRBV12-3 or TRBV12-4 to TRBJ2-3; 8 bases line up with TRBD1. The CDR3 spans 16 residues. The trim removed 6 bases at V and 1 base at J, leaving 9 bases unmatched. The CDR3 reads CASSPSDRAGTDTQYF. For the CDR3, the DNA is TGTGCCAGCAGCCCCTCGGACAGGGCGGGCACAGATACGCAGTATTTT.

This clonotype has a handful of counts. V and J are TRBV7-9 and TRBJ2-3; D is perhaps TRBD2 (5 bases). This CDR3 is 16 amino acids long. CDR1 SEHNR and CDR2 FQNEAQ come from the germline V gene (reference sequence). Deletions cut 7 bases from V and 2 bases from J, with 19 bases between. CDR3 bases: TGTGCCAGCACCCTAGTCGGAGCGGAAAACACAGATACGCAGTATTTT. This sequence encodes CASTLVGAENTDTQYF.

This clonotype was detected many times. V and J are TRBV4-1 and TRBJ2-7; a possible D gene is TRBD1 (5 bases). The CDR3 loop spans 17 amino acids. The germline CDR1 and CDR2 sequences are MGHRA and YSYEKL. V lost 3 bases and J lost 5, with 23 bases in between. In nucleotides, the CDR3 is TGCGCCAGCAGCCACCCTGAAGACAGTATGAATGGCCACGAGCAGTACTTC. It codes for CASSHPEDSMNGHEQYF.

This chain links TRBV3-1 with TRBJ2-7, with D unresolved. This CDR3 is 11 amino acids long. The germline V gene encodes CDR1 LGHDT and CDR2 YNNKEL (reference sequence). Trimming removed 3 bases at V and 7 bases at J, with 7 bases between. As DNA, the CDR3 is TGTGCCAGCAGCCAGACATGGGAGCAGTACTTC. Protein: CASSQTWEQYF.

The rearrangement uses TRBV12-3 or TRBV12-4 and TRBJ1-4; 9 positions agree with TRBD1. The junction had 9 bases not matched to a gene; V was cut back by 6 bases and J by 7 bases. This CDR3 is built from 15 residues. CDR3 residues: CASSKRDRVGEKLFF. The CDR3 DNA sequence: TGTGCCAGCAGCAAACGGGACAGGGTCGGTGAAAAACTGTTTTTT.

The sample holds many counts of this clonotype. CDR3 nucleotides: TGTGCCAGCAGTGACCGTACCTATGGCTACACCTTC. Protein product: CASSDRTYGYTF. The chain carries TRBV6-1 and TRBJ1-2, with D unclear. The length of the CDR3 is 12 residues. The ends were cut back, 3 bases at V and 4 bases at J, with 6 bases in the middle. The germline V gene has CDR1 MNHNS and CDR2 SASEGT.

The chain carries TRBV25-1 and TRBJ1-4; tentatively, D is TRBD1 (6 bases). This CDR3 spans 16 amino acids. The germline V gene encodes CDR1 MGHDK and CDR2 SYGVNS. Between the trimmed V and J ends, which lost 3 bases and 7 bases, there was a span of 18 bases. The CDR3 spells CASSEETQGWGEKLFF. In DNA form, the CDR3 reads TGTGCCAGCAGTGAGGAAACACAGGGTTGGGGTGAAAAACTGTTTTTT.

The genes are TRBV7-9 and TRBJ2-5; the match to TRBD2 covers 14 bases. Trimming took 5 bases from V and 5 from J; bases not matched to a gene: 13. Germline lookup yields CDR1 SEHNR and CDR2 FQNEAQ (reference sequence). The CDR3 runs 18 residues. CDR3 coding DNA: TGTGCCAGCAGCCAAGAGCGGGGACTAGCGGGAGTTCGGGAGACCCAGTACTTC. Encoded protein: CASSQERGLAGVRETQYF.

This chain links TRBV29-1 with TRBJ1-2, with TRBD1 matching over 9 bases. From germline, CDR1 is SQVTM and CDR2 ANQGSEA. This CDR3 is 13 amino acids long. The CDR3 region is CSPGQGANYGYTF. CDR3 DNA: TGCAGTCCGGGACAGGGCGCTAACTATGGCTACACCTTC.

Of note for this clonotype: A much larger clone differs from this one at a single base, so this may be a read error. This chain connects TRBV29-1 to TRBJ1-2, with TRBD1 as a possible D gene (5 bases). CDR1 SQVTM and CDR2 ANQGSEA come from the germline V gene. The CDR3 sequence is 14 residues long. V was shortened by 7 bases and J by 6 bases, with 21 bases between the two germline ends. The CDR3 nucleotides are TGCAGCGGCTTGGATCTAGGGGACGGGGATGGCTACACCTTC. Translated: CSGLDLGDGDGYTF.

This clonotype was seen repeatedly, ten times or more. In nucleotides, the CDR3 is TGTGCCAGCAGTCAGGCGGGGGACTATGGCTACACCTTC. It encodes CASSQAGDYGYTF. The gene calls are TRBV3-1 and TRBJ1-2; the D gene is possibly TRBD1 (5 bases). This CDR3 is 13 amino acids long. The V gene's germline CDR1 is LGHDT and CDR2 YNNKEL (reference sequence). The V gene lost 6 bases and the J gene lost 3 bases, with 11 bases spanning the gap.

A few counts support this clonotype. The chain links TRBV9 to TRBJ2-2, with 8 bases matching TRBD2. Germline V gene data show CDR1 as SGDLS and CDR2 as YYNGEE. Unmatched junction bases numbered 4, after V lost 0 bases and J lost 3 bases. CDR3 length equals 16 residues. The CDR3 is CASSVDRGGYTGELFF. As DNA, the CDR3 is TGTGCCAGCAGCGTAGATCGGGGGGGGTACACCGGGGAGCTGTTTTTT. The full variable domain, rest sourced from reference TRBV9 and TRBJ2-2, is DSGVTQTPKHLITATGQRVTLRCSPRSGDLSVYWYQQSLDQGLQFLIQYYNGEERAKGNILERFSAQQFPDLHSELNLSSLELGDSALYFCASSVDRGGYTGELFFGEGSRLTVL.

For this clonotype: This may arise from a read error, as a much more abundant clone is one base away. This chain connects TRBV6-5 to TRBJ1-5; D ambiguous. CDR1 and CDR2 (germline): MNHEY, SVGAGI. Trimming pared 5 bases from V and 6 bases from J, leaving 11 bases between. The CDR3 spans 13 residues. This chain's CDR3 is CASSDGLSQPQHF. In DNA form, the CDR3 reads TGTGCCAGCAGTGATGGGCTTAGTCAGCCCCAGCATTTT.

This clonotype showed up many times. The chain combines TRBV6-5 with TRBJ1-6; 7 bases align to TRBD1. The germline V gene has CDR1 MNHEY and CDR2 SVGAGI. The junction had 6 bases not matched to a gene; V was cut back by 6 bases and J by 10 bases. The CDR3 totals 13 residues. CDR3: CASSRQGGSPLHF. CDR3 in DNA: TGTGCCAGCAGCCGACAGGGAGGGTCACCCCTCCACTTT.

In this sample, this clonotype turned up many times. The chain has TRBV19 and TRBJ1-6; D remains unclear. Germline-derived CDR1 and CDR2 are LNHDA and SQIVND (reference sequence). Trimming shortened V by 3 bases and J by 7 bases, and 13 bases separated the two germline ends. The CDR3 loop spans 15 amino acids. CDR3 in amino acids: CASSIGSIGNSPLHF. CDR3 in DNA: TGTGCCAGTAGTATTGGCAGCATAGGAAATTCACCCCTCCACTTT.

This clonotype appeared a few times. The junction shows a germline mismatch at one end, possibly a read error. This chain connects TRBV7-9 to TRBJ2-7; TRBD2 matches at 11 bases. The CDR3 consists of 18 residues. Germline CDR1 reads SEHNR; CDR2 reads FQNEAQ (reference sequence). CDR3 protein: CASSQRNPLAGGFYEQYF. The CDR3 region has the DNA TGCGCCAGCAGCCAAAGGAACCCCCTAGCGGGAGGCTTCTACGAGCAGTACTTC.

The gene calls are TRBV25-1 and TRBJ1-2, with 10 positions matching TRBD1. CDR1 is MGHDK and CDR2 is SYGVNS in the germline V gene. The trim removed 2 bases at V and 4 bases at J, leaving 7 bases unmatched. This CDR3 has 16 residues. CDR3 sequence reads: CASSESGTGVVYGYTF. Written as DNA, the CDR3 is TGTGCCAGCAGTGAAAGCGGGACAGGGGTTGTCTATGGCTACACCTTC.

The V gene is TRBV7-2, the J gene TRBJ1-4; 8 nucleotides align to TRBD1. CDR3 length: 18 residues. V lost 4 bases, J lost 3 bases, and 13 bases stayed unmatched. Germline V gene data show CDR1 as SGHTA and CDR2 as FQGNSA. The DNA for the CDR3 is TGTGCCAGCAGCTCTGACAGGGGTAGGGGTTTGGCTAATGAAAAACTGTTTTTT. Its protein product is CASSSDRGRGLANEKLFF.